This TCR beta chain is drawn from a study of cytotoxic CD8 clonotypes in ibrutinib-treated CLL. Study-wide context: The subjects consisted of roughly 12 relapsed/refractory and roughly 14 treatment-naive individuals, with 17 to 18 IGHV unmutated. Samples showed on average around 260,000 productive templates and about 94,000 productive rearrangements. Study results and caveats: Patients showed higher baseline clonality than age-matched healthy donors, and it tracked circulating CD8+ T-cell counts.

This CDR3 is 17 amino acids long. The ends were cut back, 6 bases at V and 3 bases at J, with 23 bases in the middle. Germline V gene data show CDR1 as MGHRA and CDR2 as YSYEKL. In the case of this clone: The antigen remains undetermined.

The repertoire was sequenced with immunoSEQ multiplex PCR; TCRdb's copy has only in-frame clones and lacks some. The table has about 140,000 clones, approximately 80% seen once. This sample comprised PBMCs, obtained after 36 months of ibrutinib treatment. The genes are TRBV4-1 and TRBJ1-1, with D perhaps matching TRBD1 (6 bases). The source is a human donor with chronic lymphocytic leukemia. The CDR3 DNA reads TGCGCCAGCAGACGAACTGAAGGAGGACAGACTCACACTGAAGCTTTCTTT. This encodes CASRRTEGGQTHTEAFF.